The 2 T cell receptor beta chains below all came from one sample that was sequenced in a study of T cell changes during pregnancy in multiple sclerosis. Clones were sequenced by immunoSEQ multiplex PCR, and TCRdb holds only the in-frame ones, with some missing. This sample has about 40,000 clones, with about 91% found just once. Here the sequenced sample was CD8+ T cells from peripheral blood mononuclear cells, taken before pregnancy. The receptor source for this set is a female donor with multiple sclerosis, enrolled in a pregnancy study.

The rearrangement joins TRBV19 to TRBJ2-1; 8 bases are a match to TRBD2. The V gene end was trimmed by 3 bases and the J gene end by 2 bases; junction bases not matched to a gene: 6. Germline V gene data show CDR1 as LNHDA and CDR2 as SQIVND (reference sequence). The CDR3 spans 16 residues. The CDR3 bases are TGTGCCAGTAGTATGGAGTCTAGCGGGCCCTACAATGAGCAGTTCTTC. It is translated as CASSMESSGPYNEQFF.

The chain employs TRBV28 and TRBJ2-3, with 11 bases lining up with TRBD2. Germline CDR1 MDHEN, CDR2 SYDVKM. The CDR3 length is 17 residues. The trim removed 4 bases at V and 5 bases at J, leaving 11 bases unmatched. The CDR3 DNA reads TGTGCCAGCAGTTCGTATAGCGGGAGGGATCCCGTAGATACGCAGTATTTT. This gives the protein CASSSYSGRDPVDTQYF.